These 16 T cell receptor beta chains came from one sample sequenced in a study of cytomegalovirus exposure and HLA in healthy donors. Vbeta (60) and Jbeta (13) primers were used in the PCR. Assay: immunoSEQ multiplex PCR; the TCRdb copy retains only in-frame clones and omits some. In the table there are approximately 190,000 clones, roughly 80% of which are singletons. Sequenced sample: PBMCs. All receptors derive from a woman younger than 30 in good health and CMV-seronegative.

The J gene is TRBJ2-3, the V gene TRBV7-2, with 11 bases aligning to TRBD2. Unmatched junction bases numbered 5, after V lost 3 bases and J lost 6 bases. Germline V gene lookup returns CDR1 SGHTA and CDR2 FQGNSA. CDR3 length: 15 residues. The DNA of the CDR3 is TGTGCCAGCAGCTTGGCTAGCGGGAGGCTGGATACGCAGTATTTT. Its translation: CASSLASGRLDTQYF. Looking up the rest from reference TRBV7-2 and TRBJ2-3 gives the full variable domain: GAGVSQSPSNKVTEKGKDVELRCDPISGHTALYWYRQSLGQGLEFLIYFQGNSAPDKSGLPSDRFSAERTGGSVSTLTIQRTQQEDSAVYLCASSLASGRLDTQYFGPGTRLTVL.

The rearrangement joins TRBV5-4 to TRBJ2-1; D not certain. Germline assignment: CDR1 SGHNT and CDR2 YYREEE (reference sequence). V dropped 1 base and J dropped 0 bases, with 8 bases sitting between them. The CDR3 has 15 residues. The DNA of the CDR3 is TGTGCCAGCAGCTTGCTAGAGAGCTCCTACAATGAGCAGTTCTTC. This encodes CASSLLESSYNEQFF.

This clone was seen only a few times. One end of the junction varies from germline; a read error may be responsible. This rearrangement joins TRBV28 to TRBJ2-3; D gene ambiguous. CDR1 MDHEN and CDR2 SYDVKM come from the germline V gene. The CDR3 runs 12 residues. CDR3 sequence reads: CASSLTALPQNF. CDR3 bases: TGTGCCAGCAGTTTAACCGCCTTACCACAGAATTTT.

This sequence joins TRBV7-2 and TRBJ1-4; 7 bases are a match to TRBD1. The CDR3 is 14 amino acids. Germline values: CDR1 SGHTA, CDR2 FQGNSA. Trimming removed 5 bases from V and 6 bases from J; junction bases left unmatched: 6. CDR3 region: CASSLGTEYEKLFF. CDR3 nucleotide sequence: TGTGCCAGCAGCCTCGGGACAGAATATGAAAAACTGTTTTTT.

The rearrangement links TRBV7-9 to TRBJ2-1; 7 bases fit TRBD1. Looked up from germline, CDR1 is SEHNR and CDR2 is FQNEAQ (reference sequence). V trimming: 4 bases; J trimming: 4 bases; junction bases outside the gene matches: 10. The CDR3 runs to 16 residues. The CDR3 spells CASSYAGQDPYNEQFF. DNA for the CDR3: TGTGCCAGCAGCTACGCCGGACAGGATCCTTACAATGAGCAGTTCTTC. Filled out from reference TRBV7-9 and TRBJ2-1, the complete variable domain reads DTGVSQNPRHKITKRGQNVTFRCDPISEHNRLYWYRQTLGQGPEFLTYFQNEAQLEKSRLLSDRFSAERPKGSFSTLEIQRTEQGDSAMYLCASSYAGQDPYNEQFFGPGTRLTVL.

V and J are TRBV6-5 and TRBJ1-1; D possibly corresponds to TRBD1 (6 bases). CDR1 and CDR2 from the germline V gene are MNHEY and SVGAGI. Trimming shortened V by 6 bases and J by 3 bases, and 11 bases separated the two germline ends. This CDR3 is 13 amino acids long. CDR3 region: CASRVGGHTEAFF. The CDR3 DNA reads as TGTGCCAGCAGAGTGGGGGGGCACACTGAAGCTTTCTTT.

V gene TRBV19 combines with J gene TRBJ2-5, with D tentatively TRBD1 (5 bases). Trimming left V 4 bases short and J 5 bases short, with 14 bases between. Germline loops: CDR1 LNHDA, CDR2 SQIVND (reference sequence). There are 14 residues in the CDR3. The CDR3 DNA reads as TGTGCCAGTAGTAACCCCCAGGGCGTTGAGACCCAGTACTTC. Its translation is CASSNPQGVETQYF. The complete variable domain, with remaining parts taken from reference TRBV19 and TRBJ2-5, reads DGGITQSPKYLFRKEGQNVTLSCEQNLNHDAMYWYRQDPGQGLRLIYYSQIVNDFQKGDIAEGYSVSREKKESFPLTVTSAQKNPTAFYLCASSNPQGVETQYFGPGTRLLVL.

The chain couples TRBV7-2 to TRBJ2-1; perhaps TRBD2 as D (5 bases). The germline V gene encodes CDR1 SGHTA and CDR2 FQGNSA. CDR3 length: 13 residues. Deletions cut 5 bases from V and 9 bases from J, with 14 bases between. CDR3 sequence reads: CASSPDWIGEQFF. In DNA, the CDR3 is TGTGCCAGCAGCCCGGACTGGATAGGTGAGCAGTTCTTC.

The rearrangement joins TRBV7-2 to TRBJ2-3; D remains unclear. The CDR3 contains 14 residues. Germline assignment: CDR1 SGHTA and CDR2 FQGNSA. V was shortened by 2 bases and J by 10 bases, with 16 bases between the two germline ends. In DNA form, the CDR3 reads TGTGCCAGCAGCTTACCAACCGACTTCGAGGCGCAGTATTTT. It encodes CASSLPTDFEAQYF.

This chain uses TRBV25-1 with TRBJ2-7; TRBD1 matches at 11 bases. From germline, CDR1 is MGHDK and CDR2 SYGVNS. This CDR3 is built from 14 residues. With V trimmed by 4 bases and J by 4 bases, 3 bases remained unmatched. In DNA, the CDR3 is TGTGCCAGCAGTGGGACAGGGGGCATTTACGAGCAGTACTTC. It codes for CASSGTGGIYEQYF.

This chain connects TRBV10-3 to TRBJ1-2; 8 positions agree with TRBD1. The CDR3 covers 13 residues. Germline loops: CDR1 ENHRY, CDR2 SYGVKD. The V gene end was trimmed by 7 bases and the J gene end by 7 bases; junction bases not matched to a gene: 8. CDR3 in amino acids: CAITQTGESGYTF. CDR3 DNA: TGTGCCATCACCCAGACAGGGGAGAGTGGCTACACCTTC.

This chain links TRBV6-1 with TRBJ2-7, with 9 bases fitting TRBD2. From germline, CDR1 is MNHNS and CDR2 SASEGT. The CDR3 spans 15 residues. J gave up 0 bases and V 7 bases, and 7 bases lay outside the gene matches. The CDR3 bases are TGTGCCAGCACCCGCGGGGGGGCTACCTCCTACGAGCAGTACTTC. Translation gives CASTRGGATSYEQYF.

The chain employs TRBV7-2 and TRBJ2-1; D remains ambiguous. This CDR3 spans 12 amino acids. Germline assignment: CDR1 SGHTA and CDR2 FQGNSA. With 5 bases removed from V and 12 bases from J, the gap between germline ends came to 14 bases. The CDR3, as DNA: TGTGCCAGCAGCAACGACTCTCCCCTGCAGTTCTTC. This gives the protein CASSNDSPLQFF.

The chain employs TRBV6-5 and TRBJ2-3; 7 bases are shared with TRBD1. V gave up 0 bases and J gave up 5 bases; unmatched junction bases: 8. CDR1 is MNHEY, CDR2 SVGAGI, per germline. CDR3 size: 16 residues. CDR3 sequence: CASSYSPGQSIDTQYF. CDR3 nucleotides: TGTGCCAGCAGTTACTCACCGGGACAGTCGATAGATACGCAGTATTTT.

The chain has TRBV27 and TRBJ2-5; 8 positions agree with TRBD1. The CDR3 loop spans 13 amino acids. J lost 4 bases, V lost 3 bases, and 1 base had no gene match. Germline loops: CDR1 MNHEY, CDR2 SMNVEV (reference sequence). The chain's CDR3 is CASSFRGRETQYF. The CDR3 nucleotides are TGTGCCAGCAGTTTCAGGGGGCGAGAGACCCAGTACTTC.

The CDR3 sequence: CASSNSGSDPHTGELFF. As DNA, the CDR3 is TGTGCCAGCAGCAATAGCGGGAGTGATCCCCACACCGGGGAGCTGTTTTTT. This chain uses TRBV11-2 with TRBJ2-2; 9 nucleotides line up with TRBD2. The germline gives CDR1 SGHAT, CDR2 FQNNGV. CDR3 length: 17 amino acids. Trimming took 5 bases from V and 3 from J; bases not matched to a gene: 10.